The 32 T cell receptor beta chains below were found in one sample sequenced in a study of identifying expanded T cells in peripheral blood. Some clones are missing from TCRdb's copy, which holds only in-frame ones; the method was immunoSEQ multiplex PCR. The sample lists around 94,000 clones; about nine tenths were seen once. The specimen sequenced was blood. The receptors originated from a person aged 18 to 69 in good health.

V and J are TRBV20-1 and TRBJ1-2; D is undetermined. Trimming removed 8 bases from V and 11 bases from J, with 9 bases in between. The V gene's germline CDR1 is DFQATT and CDR2 SNEGSKA (reference sequence). The CDR3 is 8 amino acids. CDR3 protein: CSPPGYTF. The DNA for the CDR3 is TGCAGTCCCCCGGGGTACACCTTC.

The genes are TRBV6-5 and TRBJ1-2, with D perhaps TRBD1 (5 bases). CDR3 length: 16 residues. Germline V CDR1 and CDR2: MNHEY, SVGAGI. Trimming left V 2 bases short and J 8 bases short, with 21 bases between. The CDR3 region is CASSYDGPQTRGGYTF. The CDR3 bases are TGTGCCAGCAGTTACGACGGCCCCCAGACGAGGGGAGGCTACACCTTC.

The gene calls are TRBV18 and TRBJ1-2; no clear D. This CDR3 is built from 13 residues. Deletions cut 2 bases from V and 4 bases from J, with 8 bases between. Germline CDR1 KGHSH, CDR2 LQKENI. CDR3 sequence: CASSPMAAYGYTF. The CDR3 nucleotides are TGTGCCAGCTCACCAATGGCGGCCTATGGCTACACCTTC.

The chain recombines TRBV19 with TRBJ2-7, with a weak D call TRBD2 (7 bases). Trimming cost V 7 bases and J 2 bases, with 15 bases left between them. Germline CDR1 reads LNHDA; CDR2 reads SQIVND (reference sequence). CDR3 size: 14 residues. The CDR3 DNA follows: TGTGCCAGTACCAAGGGGGGGGACCCCTACGAGCAGTACTTC. Translated: CASTKGGDPYEQYF.

The chain employs TRBV28 and TRBJ1-1; D unclear. This CDR3 contains 14 residues. Germline loops: CDR1 MDHEN, CDR2 SYDVKM. V was cut by 3 bases and J by 1 base, with 9 bases left in between. The CDR3 region has the DNA TGTGCCAGCAGTTTCGGGAGTGGGAACACTGAAGCTTTCTTT. Translation gives CASSFGSGNTEAFF.

V is TRBV29-1 and J is TRBJ1-2; D perhaps matches TRBD1 (6 bases). V lost 7 bases and J 4 bases, leaving 13 bases between the germline ends. This CDR3 comprises 12 residues. Germline V gives CDR1 SQVTM, CDR2 ANQGSEA. CDR3 protein: CSARTDFYGYTF. The CDR3 nucleotides are TGCAGCGCCCGGACAGATTTCTATGGCTACACCTTC.

The chain links TRBV12-5 to TRBJ2-1, with TRBD1 matching 12 bases. The CDR3 consists of 16 residues. V shed 3 bases and J 7 bases; nucleotides not matched to a gene: 7. CDR1 is LGHNT, CDR2 FRNRAP, per germline. The CDR3 loop is CASGFWWGQGANEQFF. As DNA, the CDR3 is TGTGCTAGTGGTTTTTGGTGGGGACAGGGGGCGAATGAGCAGTTCTTC.

The V gene is TRBV5-5, the J gene TRBJ2-7; D is perhaps TRBD2 (6 bases). Trimming stripped 4 bases from V and 3 bases from J, with 20 bases between. Per the germline V gene, CDR1 is SGHKS and CDR2 is YYEKEE (reference sequence). The CDR3 totals 16 residues. Written as DNA, the CDR3 is TGTGCCAGCAGCCTGGCGGAGGGCCCCTCGGGCTACGAGCAGTACTTC. This encodes CASSLAEGPSGYEQYF. The whole variable domain, filled in from reference TRBV5-5 and TRBJ2-7, reads DAGVTQSPTHLIKTRGQQVTLRCSPISGHKSVSWYQQVLGQGPQFIFQYYEKEERGRGNFPDRFSARQFPNYSSELNVNALLLGDSALYLCASSLAEGPSGYEQYFGPGTRLTVT.

The V gene is TRBV9, the J gene TRBJ1-1, with D maybe TRBD1 (5 bases). The CDR3 covers 16 residues. CDR1 and CDR2 from the germline V gene are SGDLS and YYNGEE. Trimming cost V 3 bases and J 5 bases, with 20 bases left between them. CDR3 loop: CASSDGAAGVRTEAFF. CDR3 in DNA: TGTGCCAGCAGCGACGGGGCAGCCGGGGTCAGGACTGAAGCTTTCTTT.

The CDR3 DNA follows: TGTGCCAGTAGTTCGTCTGGACCATCTCACACTGAAGCTTTCTTT. Residues: CASSSSGPSHTEAFF. The chain combines TRBV19 with TRBJ1-1; D not resolved. CDR3 length: 15 residues. Between the trimmed V and J ends, which lost 5 bases and 3 bases, there was a span of 16 bases. Per the germline V gene, CDR1 is LNHDA and CDR2 is SQIVND (reference sequence).

The chain has TRBV6-6 and TRBJ2-3; D might be TRBD2 (7 bases). This CDR3 is built from 15 residues. Trimming stripped 8 bases from V and 0 bases from J, with 15 bases between. The germline CDR1 and CDR2 sequences are MNHNY and SVGAGI (reference sequence). CDR3 protein: CASAGEGGSTDTQYF. CDR3 in DNA: TGTGCCAGCGCCGGGGAGGGGGGGAGCACAGATACGCAGTATTTT.

Regarding this clone: At one boundary the junction diverges from the germline segment, which might be a read error. This rearrangement joins TRBV18 to TRBJ1-2; the match to TRBD1 covers 11 bases. This CDR3 is 15 amino acids long. Germline V gene lookup returns CDR1 KGHSH and CDR2 LQKENI. The CDR3 protein is CASSPQGQGVFGYTF. Written as DNA, the CDR3 is TGTGCCAGCTCCCCACAGGGACAGGGGGTGTTTGGCTACACCTTC.

Comment on this clone: This same CDR3 is encoded by further DNA sequences in the sample. This chain joins TRBV27 and TRBJ1-1; D is ambiguous. Trimming left V 8 bases short and J 1 base short, with 8 bases between. This CDR3 is built from 12 residues. Germline V gives CDR1 MNHEY, CDR2 SMNVEV (reference sequence). This CDR3 is CASGRRNTEAFF. The CDR3 bases are TGTGCCAGCGGTAGGAGGAACACTGAAGCTTTCTTT.

This clone was seen only once. V and J are TRBV19 and TRBJ1-3, with D possibly matching TRBD1 (6 bases). V shed 6 bases and J shed 2 bases, with 14 bases lying between them. The CDR3 length is 15 residues. CDR1 and CDR2 (germline): LNHDA, SQIVND (reference sequence). The CDR3 nucleotides are TGTGCCAGTAGCCCCCAGGGGTTAACTGGAAACACCATATATTTT. Amino acid sequence: CASSPQGLTGNTIYF.

The J gene is TRBJ1-1, the V gene TRBV30; the D is unclear. Germline CDR1 reads GTSNPN; CDR2 reads SVGIG (reference sequence). CDR3 size: 12 residues. V was shortened by 5 bases and J by 0 bases, with 7 bases between the two germline ends. CDR3 sequence reads: CAWGELNTEAFF. For the CDR3, the DNA is TGTGCCTGGGGGGAGTTGAACACTGAAGCTTTCTTT.

The V call is TRBV5-5, the J call TRBJ2-5, with D unresolved. The CDR3 totals 13 residues. The V gene's germline CDR1 is SGHKS and CDR2 YYEKEE (reference sequence). Between the trimmed V and J ends, which lost 3 bases and 1 base, there was a span of 7 bases. DNA for the CDR3: TGTGCCAGCAGCTCCGGGTCCCAAGAGACCCAGTACTTC. This codes for CASSSGSQETQYF.

V and J are TRBV19 and TRBJ2-5, with TRBD1 matching over 9 bases. The CDR3 has 16 residues. The V gene end was trimmed by 3 bases and the J gene end by 4 bases; junction bases not matched to a gene: 9. Germline V gene sequence: CDR1 LNHDA, CDR2 SQIVND (reference sequence). CDR3 amino acids: CASSIVRTGAGETQYF. Here the CDR3 DNA reads TGTGCCAGTAGTATTGTTCGGACAGGGGCAGGAGAGACCCAGTACTTC. The complete variable domain, with remaining parts taken from reference TRBV19 and TRBJ2-5, reads DGGITQSPKYLFRKEGQNVTLSCEQNLNHDAMYWYRQDPGQGLRLIYYSQIVNDFQKGDIAEGYSVSREKKESFPLTVTSAQKNPTAFYLCASSIVRTGAGETQYFGPGTRLLVL.

This rearrangement joins TRBV19 to TRBJ2-7, with a weak D call TRBD1 (7 bases). Trimming removed 1 base from V and 7 bases from J, with 17 bases in between. Germline CDR1 and CDR2: LNHDA and SQIVND (reference sequence). The CDR3 covers 15 residues. CDR3 sequence reads: CASSIGQGGPGEQYF. The CDR3 coding sequence is TGTGCCAGTAGTATAGGACAGGGAGGTCCGGGGGAGCAGTACTTC.

This clone has a single count. The chain has TRBV2 and TRBJ1-2; D is unclear. Per germline, CDR1 SNHLY and CDR2 FYNNEI. The CDR3 contains 13 residues. Trimming left V 3 bases short and J 0 bases short, with 5 bases between. The CDR3: CASSERANYGYTF. CDR3 coding DNA: TGTGCCAGCAGTGAGCGAGCTAACTATGGCTACACCTTC. The variable domain in full, completed from reference TRBV2 and TRBJ1-2, reads EPEVTQTPSHQVTQMGQEVILRCVPISNHLYFYWYRQILGQKVEFLVSFYNNEISEKSEIFDDQFSVERPDGSNFTLKIRSTKLEDSAMYFCASSERANYGYTFGSGTRLTVV.

The rearrangement links TRBV30 to TRBJ2-2, with D tentatively TRBD1 (6 bases). V dropped 3 bases and J dropped 5 bases, with 10 bases sitting between them. The germline V gene encodes CDR1 GTSNPN and CDR2 SVGIG (reference sequence). The length of the CDR3 is 13 residues. CDR3 in DNA: TGTGCCTGGAGAGTACAGGGAACCGGGGAGCTGTTTTTT. Residues: CAWRVQGTGELFF. The full variable domain, with the rest looked up from reference TRBV30 and TRBJ2-2, is SQTIHQWPATLVQPVGSPLSLECTVEGTSNPNLYWYRQAAGRGLQLLFYSVGIGQISSEVPQNLSASRPQDRQFILSSKKLLLSDSGFYLCAWRVQGTGELFFGEGSRLTVL.

The chain has TRBV6-1 and TRBJ1-2; D ambiguous. This CDR3 comprises 13 residues. The V gene lost 3 bases and the J gene lost 8 bases, with 13 bases spanning the gap. Germline CDR1 MNHNS, CDR2 SASEGT. The DNA of the CDR3 is TGTGCCAGCAGTGAGCCACCGCTGGAGGGCTACACCTTC. Amino acids: CASSEPPLEGYTF.

This clone was seen more than once but under ten times. The chain has TRBV6-5 and TRBJ2-2; TRBD1 might be the D (5 bases). The CDR3 is made up of 15 amino acids. V was clipped by 1 base and J by 6 bases, with 12 bases between them. Germline assignment: CDR1 MNHEY and CDR2 SVGAGI. CDR3 in amino acids: CASSYFAGWAGELFF. The DNA for the CDR3 is TGTGCCAGCAGTTACTTCGCAGGGTGGGCCGGGGAGCTGTTTTTT.

The chain links TRBV30 to TRBJ1-5; D is unclear. The CDR3 consists of 12 residues. V was trimmed by 2 bases and J by 4 bases, leaving 6 bases between them. CDR1 is GTSNPN, CDR2 SVGIG, per germline (reference sequence). DNA for the CDR3: TGTGCCTGGAGTCGAGGGAATCAGCCCCAGCATTTT. Protein product: CAWSRGNQPQHF.

This chain connects TRBV5-1 to TRBJ1-1; D ambiguous. The CDR3 totals 15 residues. The germline gives CDR1 SGHRS, CDR2 YFSETQ. V was shortened by 0 bases and J by 1 base, with 10 bases between the two germline ends. DNA of the CDR3: TGCGCCAGCAGCTTGGGAGCGGGCGGGAACACTGAAGCTTTCTTT. Protein sequence: CASSLGAGGNTEAFF.

J is TRBJ2-3 and V is TRBV5-1, with 7 bases matching TRBD2. The CDR3 length is 15 residues. Germline CDR1 and CDR2: SGHRS and YFSETQ. With 4 bases clipped from V and 5 bases from J, the junction kept 10 bases outside the gene matches. This CDR3 reads CASSPTPTGGDTQYF. CDR3 DNA sequence: TGCGCCAGCAGCCCCACCCCTACGGGGGGAGATACGCAGTATTTT.

This chain links TRBV19 with TRBJ1-5; perhaps TRBD1 as D (5 bases). Germline V CDR1 and CDR2: LNHDA, SQIVND (reference sequence). Trimming left V 5 bases short and J 6 bases short, with 11 bases between. The CDR3 is 13 amino acids. This CDR3 reads CASSWGMGQPQHF. DNA of the CDR3: TGTGCCAGTAGTTGGGGGATGGGTCAGCCCCAGCATTTT.

This rearrangement joins TRBV19 to TRBJ2-4, with D possibly matching TRBD1 (6 bases). V gave up 10 bases and J gave up 2 bases, with 9 bases separating them. CDR1 is LNHDA and CDR2 is SQIVND in the germline V gene (reference sequence). The CDR3 runs 12 residues. CDR3: CATGVTKNIQYF. In DNA form, the CDR3 reads TGTGCCACAGGGGTAACCAAAAACATTCAGTACTTC.

CDR3: CASSPLGSGGPSSYEQYF. The CDR3 bases are TGTGCCAGCAGCCCCCTGGGTAGCGGGGGGCCCAGCTCCTACGAGCAGTACTTC. The chain joins TRBV7-9 to TRBJ2-7; TRBD2 matches 10 bases. Germline V gene sequence: CDR1 SEHNR, CDR2 FQNEAQ (reference sequence). V gave up 5 bases and J gave up 0 bases; unmatched junction bases: 13. The CDR3 sequence is 18 residues long.

The V gene is TRBV28, the J gene TRBJ1-5, with D unresolved. Germline loops: CDR1 MDHEN, CDR2 SYDVKM. Trimming left V 2 bases short and J 0 bases short, with 11 bases between. CDR3 length: 16 residues. The CDR3 DNA reads TGTGCCAGCAGTTTACAAGGCAGAGCTAGCAATCAGCCCCAGCATTTT. It codes for CASSLQGRASNQPQHF.

V and J are TRBV15 and TRBJ1-5; D remains ambiguous. CDR1 is LNHNV, CDR2 YYDKDF, per germline (reference sequence). The CDR3 has 17 residues. Trimming shortened V by 0 bases and J by 1 base, and 13 bases separated the two germline ends. This CDR3 reads CATSRDRAGWSNQPQHF. CDR3 nucleotide sequence: TGTGCCACCAGCAGAGATCGGGCAGGTTGGAGCAATCAGCCCCAGCATTTT.

The V and J genes are TRBV7-6 and TRBJ2-7, with 7 bases aligning to TRBD2. Germline V CDR1 and CDR2: SGHVS, FNYEAQ. The CDR3 spans 12 residues. V trimming: 4 bases; J trimming: 6 bases; junction bases outside the gene matches: 3. CDR3 loop: CASSSSGIEQYF. The CDR3 region has the DNA TGTGCCAGCAGCTCCAGCGGGATCGAGCAGTACTTC.

This sequence joins TRBV6-5 and TRBJ2-3, with D possibly TRBD2 on 5 matching bases. Trimming took 2 bases from V and 5 from J, leaving 11 bases between them. Looked up from germline, CDR1 is MNHEY and CDR2 is SVGAGI. The CDR3 covers 14 residues. In DNA, the CDR3 is TGTGCCAGCAGTTACGGTCAACGGGGAGATACGCAGTATTTT. Its translation: CASSYGQRGDTQYF.